One and the same sample provided the 27 T cell receptor beta chains below, sequenced in a study of molecular identifiers for immune sequencing clone quantification. MiXCR, applied by TCRdb to the PCR reads, yields one record per CDR3 protein. The profile shows about 97,000 distinct CDR3 sequences, 30% to 35% of them singletons. Material: naive CD8+ T cells from blood, with Jurkat cell RNA spiked in. As for subset: FACS-sorted CD8+CD4-CCR7+CD45RA+ naive T cells. These receptors were collected from a human donor in good health. Some libraries in this study had Jurkat cell RNA spiked in.

This clonotype showed up just a few times. The V gene is TRBV27, the J gene TRBJ2-3; 11 bases agree with TRBD2. This CDR3 spans 15 amino acids. From germline, CDR1 is MNHEY and CDR2 SMNVEV (reference sequence). V gave up 5 bases and J gave up 4 bases; unmatched junction bases: 5. CDR3 coding DNA: TGTGCCAGCAGTGTCACTAGCGGGAGCTCAGATACGCAGTATTTT. The encoded protein is CASSVTSGSSDTQYF.

With regard to this clonotype: A much larger clone is a single base away; this may be a read error. V is TRBV20-1 and J is TRBJ2-3, with TRBD2 identical over 12 bases. This CDR3 is 12 amino acids long. Germline V gene data show CDR1 as DFQATT and CDR2 as SNEGSKA (reference sequence). V shed 5 bases, J shed 8 bases, and the junction held 2 bases outside the gene matches. Here the CDR3 DNA reads TGCAGTGCTCGACTAGCGGGAGTTACGCAGTATTTT. This translates into CSARLAGVTQYF.

The rearrangement links TRBV5-6 to TRBJ1-2, with D maybe TRBD1 (5 bases). Germline V CDR1 and CDR2: SGHDT, YYEEEE. V was clipped by 5 bases and J by 3 bases, with 14 bases between them. CDR3 length: 14 amino acids. CDR3 sequence (DNA): TGTGCCAGCAGAAAGGGGACCATTTACTATGGCTACACCTTC. Its translation: CASRKGTIYYGYTF.

This clonotype was recorded many times. The chain couples TRBV28 to TRBJ2-7, with D uncertain. The V and J ends lost 5 bases and 2 bases respectively, with 13 bases between them. Looked up from germline, CDR1 is MDHEN and CDR2 is SYDVKM. This CDR3 region has 14 residues. The CDR3 sequence is CASSPAGSTYEQYF. CDR3 bases: TGTGCCAGCAGTCCAGCAGGAAGCACCTACGAGCAGTACTTC.

This clonotype has a count of ten or more. This chain connects TRBV11-2 to TRBJ2-1, with a weak D call TRBD2 (5 bases). Trimming stripped 4 bases from V and 2 bases from J, with 12 bases between. Germline V gene data show CDR1 as SGHAT and CDR2 as FQNNGV. There are 15 residues in the CDR3. CDR3 protein: CASSSGRVPYNEQFF. In DNA form, the CDR3 reads TGTGCCAGCAGCTCCGGGCGGGTGCCCTACAATGAGCAGTTCTTC.

As to this clonotype: A much larger clone is a single base away; this may be a read error. The gene calls are TRBV7-2 and TRBJ2-3, with 7 positions matching TRBD2. The CDR3 runs to 15 residues. Trimming removed 3 bases from V and 6 bases from J; junction bases left unmatched: 9. Germline V lookup: CDR1 SGHTA, CDR2 FQGNSA. As DNA, the CDR3 is TGTGCCAGCAGCTTTCGCGGGGGAGCAGCCGATACGCAGTATTTT. Its translation is CASSFRGGAADTQYF.

The chain combines TRBV27 with TRBJ2-5; no firm D call. Germline values: CDR1 MNHEY, CDR2 SMNVEV (reference sequence). The CDR3 contains 14 residues. Trimming removed 5 bases at V and 2 bases at J, with 12 bases between. As DNA, the CDR3 is TGTGCCAGCAGTCCGTCAGGCTTACAAGAGACCCAGTACTTC. This codes for CASSPSGLQETQYF.

To note about this clonotype: Compared with germline, one end of the junction differs, possibly owing to a read error. CDR3 bases: TGTGCCAGCAGGGACAGTAACACAGATACGCAGAATTTT. Encoded protein: CASRDSNTDTQNF. The rearrangement links TRBV12-3 or TRBV12-4 to TRBJ2-3, with TRBD1 as a possible D gene (6 bases). The CDR3 contains 13 residues.

In this sample, this clonotype turned up a few times. This sequence joins TRBV4-2 and TRBJ2-7, with TRBD1 identical over 11 bases. This CDR3 has 15 amino acids. The J segment lost 3 bases and the V segment lost 5 bases, leaving 6 bases of the junction unmatched. Germline CDR1 and CDR2: LGHNA and YNFKEQ. CDR3 bases: TGTGCCAGCAGCGAGACCGGGACAGGGGGCTACGAGCAGTACTTC. It is translated as CASSETGTGGYEQYF.

Worth noting for this clonotype: At one boundary the junction diverges from the germline segment, which might be a read error. The chain joins TRBV29-1 to TRBJ2-1, with 12 bases identical to TRBD2. The CDR3 length is 17 residues. Germline CDR1 and CDR2: SQVTM and ANQGSEA. The CDR3: CGVVLAGGPRSYNEQFF. The CDR3 nucleotides are TGCGGCGTTGTGCTAGCGGGAGGGCCCCGCTCCTACAATGAGCAGTTCTTC.

This clonotype occurred many times. This chain links TRBV6-6 with TRBJ1-1; TRBD1 might be the D (5 bases). This CDR3 has 15 residues. Germline V CDR1 and CDR2: MNHNY, SVGAGI (reference sequence). Trimming removed 0 bases from V and 4 bases from J, with 12 bases in between. The CDR3 DNA reads as TGTGCCAGCAGTTACTCGAACAGGCCGAGCACTGAAGCTTTCTTT. Its translation: CASSYSNRPSTEAFF.

This clonotype is medium-sized within its sample. The CDR3 nucleotides are TGTGCCAGCAGTAAAAAGGGACTAGCGGGAGTAACAGATACGCAGTATTTT. Protein: CASSKKGLAGVTDTQYF. The rearrangement links TRBV28 to TRBJ2-3, with 14 bases fitting TRBD2. The ends lost 5 bases at V and 3 bases at J; junction bases unmatched: 7. Germline V gives CDR1 MDHEN, CDR2 SYDVKM. The CDR3 has 17 residues.

The chain links TRBV27 to TRBJ2-5; D ambiguous. Deletions cut 9 bases from V and 5 bases from J, with 19 bases between. Germline CDR1 MNHEY, CDR2 SMNVEV (reference sequence). CDR3 size: 14 residues. The CDR3 sequence is CARSREEFGETQYF. The CDR3 DNA reads TGTGCCAGGAGCCGCGAGGAATTCGGGGAGACCCAGTACTTC.

Details on this clonotype: This may be a read error, as it is one base from a much larger clone. The V gene is TRBV7-6, the J gene TRBJ2-3, with 8 bases lining up with TRBD2. This CDR3 region has 15 residues. Germline V gives CDR1 SGHVS, CDR2 FNYEAQ. J lost 2 bases, V lost 5 bases, and 6 bases had no gene match. CDR3 protein: CASSVVAGYTDTQYF. The CDR3 DNA is TGTGCCAGCAGCGTAGTAGCGGGGTACACAGATACGCAGTATTTT. Drawing the rest from reference TRBV7-6 and TRBJ2-3, the complete variable domain is GAGVSQSPRYKVTKRGQDVALRCDPISGHVSLYWYRQALGQGPEFLTYFNYEAQQDKSGLPNDRFSAERPEGSISTLTIQRTEQRDSAMYRCASSVVAGYTDTQYFGPGTRLTVL.

The gene calls are TRBV9 and TRBJ2-5, with D perhaps matching TRBD1 (5 bases). Germline V gene lookup returns CDR1 SGDLS and CDR2 YYNGEE. V lost 0 bases, J lost 4 bases, and 13 bases lay in between. This CDR3 region has 15 residues. The CDR3 nucleotides read TGTGCCAGCAGCGTAGCAGGGTGGTTGGCAGAGACCCAGTACTTC. Its protein is CASSVAGWLAETQYF.

The chain employs TRBV7-9 and TRBJ1-4, with D unclear. The germline V gene encodes CDR1 SEHNR and CDR2 FQNEAQ (reference sequence). The V end was cut by 6 bases, the J end by 0 bases, with 8 bases between. The CDR3 sequence is 14 residues long. The CDR3 loop is CASSLIATNEKLFF. The CDR3 DNA sequence: TGTGCCAGCAGTTTAATTGCAACTAATGAAAAACTGTTTTTT. The variable domain in full, completed from reference TRBV7-9 and TRBJ1-4, reads DTGVSQNPRHKITKRGQNVTFRCDPISEHNRLYWYRQTLGQGPEFLTYFQNEAQLEKSRLLSDRFSAERPKGSFSTLEIQRTEQGDSAMYLCASSLIATNEKLFFGSGTQLSVL.

A note on this clonotype: An end of the junction differs from the germline gene, which may be a read error. This chain uses TRBV13 with TRBJ2-3; D remains ambiguous. Germline loops: CDR1 PRHDT, CDR2 FYEKMQ (reference sequence). The CDR3 is 14 residues long. This CDR3 is CASCLESLTDTQYF. The CDR3 DNA reads as TGTGCCAGCTGCTTAGAGAGCCTCACAGATACGCAGTATTTT.

This clonotype has only a few counts. The chain links TRBV4-1 to TRBJ2-1; 8 bases agree with TRBD2. The ends lost 3 bases at V and 7 bases at J; junction bases unmatched: 8. Germline V gene data show CDR1 as MGHRA and CDR2 as YSYEKL. CDR3 length equals 15 residues. The CDR3, as DNA: TGCGCCAGCAGCCAGACCGGGACTAGGGGTAATGAGCAGTTCTTC. Protein: CASSQTGTRGNEQFF.

This clonotype was seen repeatedly, ten times or more. This chain connects TRBV28 to TRBJ1-6; D gene uncertain. This CDR3 has 11 residues. V was shortened by 2 bases and J by 12 bases, with 5 bases between the two germline ends. CDR1 and CDR2 from the germline V gene are MDHEN and SYDVKM. CDR3 sequence: CASSLPGPLHF. The CDR3 nucleotides are TGTGCCAGCAGTTTACCGGGACCCCTCCACTTT.

V and J are TRBV20-1 and TRBJ2-3; D not resolved. V gave up 3 bases and J gave up 3 bases, with 28 bases separating them. Germline V gives CDR1 DFQATT, CDR2 SNEGSKA (reference sequence). This CDR3 contains 19 residues. For the CDR3, the DNA is TGCAGTGCTAGGGATCGTTATGGGATTGGCTTTTGGGGAACAGATACGCAGTATTTT. Translated, it gives CSARDRYGIGFWGTDTQYF.

This clonotype has only a few counts. This chain connects TRBV29-1 to TRBJ2-7; possible D gene TRBD2, 7 bases. This CDR3 contains 14 residues. With 3 bases removed from V and 2 bases from J, the gap between germline ends came to 14 bases. CDR1 is SQVTM and CDR2 is ANQGSEA in the germline V gene. The CDR3 DNA reads as TGCAGCGTTGACTTTGGGGGGGCGGCCTACGAGCAGTACTTC. Its protein product is CSVDFGGAAYEQYF.

This clonotype was picked up many times. The chain links TRBV7-9 to TRBJ1-5, with D unclear. CDR1 is SEHNR, CDR2 FQNEAQ, per germline (reference sequence). CDR3 size: 14 residues. Deletions cut 3 bases from V and 5 bases from J, with 11 bases between. The CDR3 nucleotides read TGTGCCAGCAGCTTTGCAACGGGAGATCAGCCCCAGCATTTT. Its protein product is CASSFATGDQPQHF. Looking up the rest from reference TRBV7-9 and TRBJ1-5 gives the full variable domain: DTGVSQNPRHKITKRGQNVTFRCDPISEHNRLYWYRQTLGQGPEFLTYFQNEAQLEKSRLLSDRFSAERPKGSFSTLEIQRTEQGDSAMYLCASSFATGDQPQHFGDGTRLSIL.

This clonotype was picked up a small number of times. The CDR3 reads CASSSRDFGFNEQFF. CDR3 nucleotide sequence: TGCGCCAGCAGCTCACGGGACTTTGGGTTCAATGAGCAGTTCTTC. This chain links TRBV5-1 with TRBJ2-1; D is possibly TRBD2 (6 bases). The CDR3 consists of 15 residues. V lost 3 bases and J lost 6, with 16 bases in between. Per the germline V gene, CDR1 is SGHRS and CDR2 is YFSETQ.

This clonotype was seen a handful of times. J is TRBJ2-3 and V is TRBV6-6, with a tentative D call TRBD2 (6 bases). Germline V gene data show CDR1 as MNHNY and CDR2 as SVGAGI (reference sequence). Trimming shortened V by 3 bases and J by 2 bases, and 9 bases separated the two germline ends. The CDR3 is 14 residues long. The CDR3 loop is CASSYGDFTDTQYF. The CDR3 nucleotides read TGTGCCAGCAGTTATGGGGACTTCACAGATACGCAGTATTTT.

In its sample, this clonotype was seen many times. This chain joins TRBV28 and TRBJ2-7; 7 bases fit TRBD2. Trimming removed 5 bases from V and 0 bases from J; junction bases left unmatched: 7. The CDR3 is 15 amino acids. Germline V CDR1 and CDR2: MDHEN, SYDVKM. CDR3 nucleotides: TGTGCCAGCAGTCTACTAGCGACCCACTCCTACGAGCAGTACTTC. Translated: CASSLLATHSYEQYF.

The CDR3 sequence is CASSLAVLAGGPDEQYF. For the CDR3, the DNA is TGTGCCAGCAGCTTAGCCGTATTAGCGGGTGGCCCAGATGAGCAGTACTTC. The V call is TRBV7-2, the J call TRBJ2-7, with 7 nucleotides matching TRBD2. Trimming took 0 bases from V and 7 from J; bases not matched to a gene: 15. Germline values: CDR1 SGHTA, CDR2 FQGNSA. The CDR3 is 17 amino acids.

The chain employs TRBV12-2 and TRBJ2-4; the table's D call, TRBD1, has no DNA check behind it. TRBV12-2 is recorded as a pseudogene. CDR3 size: 16 residues. The CDR3 sequence is CDSSLAQGLRQNTLYF. The CDR3 DNA is TGTGACAGCAGTTTAGCCCAGGGGCTTCGGCAAAACACCTTGTACTTT.